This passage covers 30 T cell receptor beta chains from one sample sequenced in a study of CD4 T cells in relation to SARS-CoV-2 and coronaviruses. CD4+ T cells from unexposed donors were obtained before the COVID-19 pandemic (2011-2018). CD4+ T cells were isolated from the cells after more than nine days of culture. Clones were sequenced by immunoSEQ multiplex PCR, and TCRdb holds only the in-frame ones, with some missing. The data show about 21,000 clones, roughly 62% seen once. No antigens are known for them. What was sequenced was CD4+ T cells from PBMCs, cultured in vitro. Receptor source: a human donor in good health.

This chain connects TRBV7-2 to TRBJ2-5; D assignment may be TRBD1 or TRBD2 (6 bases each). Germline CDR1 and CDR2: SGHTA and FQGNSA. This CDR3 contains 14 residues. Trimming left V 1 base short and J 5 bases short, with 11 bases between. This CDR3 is CASSLVRGEETQYF. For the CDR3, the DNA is TGTGCCAGCAGCTTAGTTAGGGGGGAGGAGACCCAGTACTTC.

The CDR3 sequence is CASSPQQGAKYEQYF. CDR3 sequence (DNA): TGTGCCAGTAGTCCCCAGCAGGGAGCGAAGTACGAGCAGTACTTC. The gene calls are TRBV19 and TRBJ2-7; possibly TRBD1 or TRBD2 for D (5 bases each). The CDR3 is made up of 15 amino acids. V gave up 5 bases and J gave up 4 bases, with 18 bases separating them. The V gene's germline CDR1 is LNHDA and CDR2 SQIVND (reference sequence).

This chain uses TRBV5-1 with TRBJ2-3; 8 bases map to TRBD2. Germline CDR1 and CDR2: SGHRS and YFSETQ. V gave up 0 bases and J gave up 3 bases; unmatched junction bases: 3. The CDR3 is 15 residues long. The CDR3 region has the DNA TGCGCCAGCAGCTTGGTGGCTAGCGGGACAGATACGCAGTATTTT. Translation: CASSLVASGTDTQYF.

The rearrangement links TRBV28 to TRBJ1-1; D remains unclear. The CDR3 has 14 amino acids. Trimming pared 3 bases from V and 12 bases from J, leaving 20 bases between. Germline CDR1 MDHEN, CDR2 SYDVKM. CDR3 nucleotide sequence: TGTGCCAGCAGTTTGGTGGGTCTCCAAACGAAAACTTTCTTT. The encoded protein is CASSLVGLQTKTFF.

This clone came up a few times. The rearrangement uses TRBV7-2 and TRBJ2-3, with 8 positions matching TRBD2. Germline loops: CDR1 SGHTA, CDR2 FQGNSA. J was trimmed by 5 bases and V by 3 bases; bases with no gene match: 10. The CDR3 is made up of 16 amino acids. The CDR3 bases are TGTGCCAGCAGCTTCAGAGCGGGAGAGGCCAGAGATACGCAGTATTTT. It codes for CASSFRAGEARDTQYF.

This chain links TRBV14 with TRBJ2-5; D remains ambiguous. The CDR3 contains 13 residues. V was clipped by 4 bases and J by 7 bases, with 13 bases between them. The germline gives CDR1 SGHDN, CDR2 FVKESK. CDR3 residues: CASSPVRGGTQYF. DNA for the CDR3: TGTGCCAGCAGCCCCGTGAGAGGTGGGACCCAGTACTTC.

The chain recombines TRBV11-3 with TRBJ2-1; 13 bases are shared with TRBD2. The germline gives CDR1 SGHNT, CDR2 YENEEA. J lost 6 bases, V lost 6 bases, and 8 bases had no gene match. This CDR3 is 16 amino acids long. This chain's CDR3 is CASSHELAGGSNEQFF. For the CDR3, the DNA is TGTGCCAGCAGTCACGAACTAGCGGGAGGGAGCAATGAGCAGTTCTTC.

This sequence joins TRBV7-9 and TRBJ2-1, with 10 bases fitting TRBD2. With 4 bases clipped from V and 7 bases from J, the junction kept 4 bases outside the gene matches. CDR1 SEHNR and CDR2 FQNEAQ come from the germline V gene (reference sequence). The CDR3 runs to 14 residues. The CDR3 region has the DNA TGTGCCAGCAGCTCACCGGGACTAGCGAATGAGCAGTTCTTC. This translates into CASSSPGLANEQFF.

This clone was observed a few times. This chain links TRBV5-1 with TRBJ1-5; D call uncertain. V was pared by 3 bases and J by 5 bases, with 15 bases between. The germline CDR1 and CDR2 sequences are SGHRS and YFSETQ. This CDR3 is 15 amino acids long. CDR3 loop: CASSSLVAKDQPQHF. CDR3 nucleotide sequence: TGCGCCAGCAGCTCCCTAGTGGCGAAAGATCAGCCCCAGCATTTT.

CDR3 in amino acids: CASSPSDRRMNTEAFF. For the CDR3, the DNA is TGTGCCAGCTCACCGTCCGACAGACGAATGAACACTGAAGCTTTCTTT. V usage is TRBV18 and J usage is TRBJ1-1, with TRBD1 as a possible D gene (5 bases). CDR1 is KGHSH, CDR2 LQKENI, per germline. Between the trimmed V and J ends, which lost 3 bases and 0 bases, there was a span of 14 bases. This CDR3 has 16 residues.

The CDR3 DNA reads TGTGCCAGCAGCTTGGCCCCGACAGGGGGAAATTCACCCCTCCACTTT. It yields the protein CASSLAPTGGNSPLHF. V and J are TRBV5-4 and TRBJ1-6, with 9 bases that match TRBD1. Germline trimming cut 0 bases from V and 7 bases from J; bases unmatched to any gene: 5. CDR3 length equals 16 residues. CDR1 and CDR2 (germline): SGHNT, YYREEE (reference sequence). The variable domain in full, with the rest retrieved from reference TRBV5-4 and TRBJ1-6, is ETGVTQSPTHLIKTRGQQVTLRCSSQSGHNTVSWYQQALGQGPQFIFQYYREEENGRGNFPPRFSGLQFPNYSSELNVNALELDDSALYLCASSLAPTGGNSPLHFGNGTRLTVT.

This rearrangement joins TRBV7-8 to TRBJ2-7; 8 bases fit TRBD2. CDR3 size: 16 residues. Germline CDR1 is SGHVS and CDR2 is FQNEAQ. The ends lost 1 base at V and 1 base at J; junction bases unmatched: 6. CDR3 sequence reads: CASSLGSGMVSYEQYF. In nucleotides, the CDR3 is TGTGCCAGCAGCTTAGGTAGCGGGATGGTTTCCTACGAGCAGTACTTC.

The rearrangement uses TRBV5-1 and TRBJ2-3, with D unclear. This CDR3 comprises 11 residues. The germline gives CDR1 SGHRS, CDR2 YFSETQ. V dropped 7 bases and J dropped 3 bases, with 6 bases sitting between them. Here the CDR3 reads CASLDTDTQYF. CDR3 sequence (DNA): TGCGCCAGCCTCGATACAGATACGCAGTATTTT.

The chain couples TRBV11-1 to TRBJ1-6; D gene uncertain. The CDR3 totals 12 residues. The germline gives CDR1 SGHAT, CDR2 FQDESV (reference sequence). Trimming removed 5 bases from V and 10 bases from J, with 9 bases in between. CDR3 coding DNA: TGTGCCAGCAGCAACGGGCGGTCACCCCTCCACTTT. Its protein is CASSNGRSPLHF.

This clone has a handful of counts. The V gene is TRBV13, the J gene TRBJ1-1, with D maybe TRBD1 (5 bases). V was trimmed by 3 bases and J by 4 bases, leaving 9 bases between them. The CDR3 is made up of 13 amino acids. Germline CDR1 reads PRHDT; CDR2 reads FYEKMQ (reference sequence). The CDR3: CASSLTVPTEAFF. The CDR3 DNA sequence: TGTGCCAGCAGCTTGACAGTACCCACTGAAGCTTTCTTT.

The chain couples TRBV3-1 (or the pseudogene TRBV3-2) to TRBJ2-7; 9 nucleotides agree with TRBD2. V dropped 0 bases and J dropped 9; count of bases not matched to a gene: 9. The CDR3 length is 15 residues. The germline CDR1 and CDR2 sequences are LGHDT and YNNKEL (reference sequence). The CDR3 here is CASSQEPSGGSVQYF. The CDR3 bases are TGTGCCAGCAGCCAAGAGCCCAGCGGGGGGTCAGTGCAGTACTTC.

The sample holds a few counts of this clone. CDR3 loop: CASSQIDRDNGYTF. The CDR3 DNA follows: TGCGCCAGCAGCCAGATAGACAGGGACAATGGCTACACCTTC. The chain uses TRBV5-1 and TRBJ1-2; 7 bases line up with TRBD1. Germline CDR1 and CDR2: SGHRS and YFSETQ. The length of the CDR3 is 14 residues. V shed 4 bases and J 6 bases; nucleotides not matched to a gene: 9.

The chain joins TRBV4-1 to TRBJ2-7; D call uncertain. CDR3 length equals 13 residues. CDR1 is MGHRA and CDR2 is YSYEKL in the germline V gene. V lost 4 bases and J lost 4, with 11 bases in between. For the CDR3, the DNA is TGCGCCAGCAGCCTTGTTAGGGATTACGAGCAGTACTTC. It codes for CASSLVRDYEQYF.

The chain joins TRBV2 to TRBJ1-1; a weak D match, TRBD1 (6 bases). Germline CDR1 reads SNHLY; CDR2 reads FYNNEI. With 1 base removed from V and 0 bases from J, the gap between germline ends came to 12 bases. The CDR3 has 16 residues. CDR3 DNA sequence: TGTGCCAGCAGTGAAGAGTCTACAGGGATGAACACTGAAGCTTTCTTT. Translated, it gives CASSEESTGMNTEAFF.

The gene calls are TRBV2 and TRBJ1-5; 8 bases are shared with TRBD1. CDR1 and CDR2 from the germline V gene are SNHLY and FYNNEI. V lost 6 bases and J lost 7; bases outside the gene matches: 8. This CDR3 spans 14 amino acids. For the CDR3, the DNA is TGTGCCAGCAGGGACAGGGCTGAAAAACAGCCCCAGCATTTT. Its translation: CASRDRAEKQPQHF.

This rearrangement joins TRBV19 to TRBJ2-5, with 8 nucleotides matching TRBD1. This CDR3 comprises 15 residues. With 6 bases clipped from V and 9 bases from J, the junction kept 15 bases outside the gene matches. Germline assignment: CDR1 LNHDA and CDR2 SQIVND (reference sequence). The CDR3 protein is CASSPRTGQGRAQYF. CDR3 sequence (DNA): TGTGCCAGTAGCCCGCGGACTGGACAGGGCAGAGCCCAGTACTTC.

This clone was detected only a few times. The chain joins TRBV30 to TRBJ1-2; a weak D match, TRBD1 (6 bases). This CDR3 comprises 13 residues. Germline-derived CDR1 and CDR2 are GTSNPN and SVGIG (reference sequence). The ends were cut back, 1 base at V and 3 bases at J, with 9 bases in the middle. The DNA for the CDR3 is TGTGCCTGGAGTGGCGGACAGTACTATGGCTACACCTTC. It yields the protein CAWSGGQYYGYTF.

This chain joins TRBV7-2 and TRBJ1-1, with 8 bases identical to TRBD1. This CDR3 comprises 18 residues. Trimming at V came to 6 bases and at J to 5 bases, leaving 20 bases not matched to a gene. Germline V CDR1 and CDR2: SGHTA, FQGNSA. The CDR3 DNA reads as TGTGCCAGCAGGTCCGCCGGGACAGGATCTAGGGGAGGGACTGAAGCTTTCTTT. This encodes CASRSAGTGSRGGTEAFF.

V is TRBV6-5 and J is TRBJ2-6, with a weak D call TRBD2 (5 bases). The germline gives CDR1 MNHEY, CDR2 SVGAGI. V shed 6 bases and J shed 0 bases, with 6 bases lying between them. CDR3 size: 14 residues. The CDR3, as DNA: TGTGCCAGCAGGGGAGCCTCTGGGGCCAACGTCCTGACTTTC. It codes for CASRGASGANVLTF.

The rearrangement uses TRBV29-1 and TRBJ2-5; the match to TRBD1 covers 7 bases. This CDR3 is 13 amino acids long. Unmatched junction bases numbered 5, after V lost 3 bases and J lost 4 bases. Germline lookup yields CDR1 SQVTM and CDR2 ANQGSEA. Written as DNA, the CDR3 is TGCAGCGTTGAGCAGACAGGGCCAGAGACCCAGTACTTC. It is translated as CSVEQTGPETQYF.

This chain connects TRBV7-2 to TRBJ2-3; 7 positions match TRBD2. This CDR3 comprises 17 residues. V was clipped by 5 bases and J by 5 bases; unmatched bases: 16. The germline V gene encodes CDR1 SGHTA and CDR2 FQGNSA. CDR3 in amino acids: CASSAGHGAGEGDTQYF. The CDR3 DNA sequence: TGTGCCAGCAGCGCCGGCCATGGGGCGGGAGAGGGAGATACGCAGTATTTT.

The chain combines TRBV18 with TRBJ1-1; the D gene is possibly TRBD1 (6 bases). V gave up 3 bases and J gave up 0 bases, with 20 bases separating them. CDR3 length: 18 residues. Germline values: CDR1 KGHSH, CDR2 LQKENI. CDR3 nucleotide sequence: TGTGCCAGCTCACCCCCACGGGGACAACCGGTCATGAACACTGAAGCTTTCTTT. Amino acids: CASSPPRGQPVMNTEAFF.

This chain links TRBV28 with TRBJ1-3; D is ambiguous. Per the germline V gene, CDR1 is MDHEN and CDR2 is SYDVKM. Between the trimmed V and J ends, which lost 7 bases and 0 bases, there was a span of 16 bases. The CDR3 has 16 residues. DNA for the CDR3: TGTGCCAGCAAAAGTAACAGCCAAGGCTCTGGAAACACCATATATTTT. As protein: CASKSNSQGSGNTIYF.

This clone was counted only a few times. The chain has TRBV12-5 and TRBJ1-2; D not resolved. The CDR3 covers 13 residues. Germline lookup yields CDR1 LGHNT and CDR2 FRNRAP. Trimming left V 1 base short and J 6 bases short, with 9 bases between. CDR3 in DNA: TGTGCTAGTGGTTTGGCACCGGACGATGGCTACACCTTC. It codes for CASGLAPDDGYTF.

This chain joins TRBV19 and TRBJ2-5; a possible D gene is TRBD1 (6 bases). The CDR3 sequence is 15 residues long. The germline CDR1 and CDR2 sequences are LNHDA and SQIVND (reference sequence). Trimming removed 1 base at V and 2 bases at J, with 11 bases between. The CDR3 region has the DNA TGTGCCAGTAGTATAGCGGGACACTCTCAAGAGACCCAGTACTTC. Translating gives CASSIAGHSQETQYF.